This TCR beta chain was sequenced during a study of blood T cells in healthy people across ages. As for the study in general: Per two T cells, template switching captured roughly one barcoded beta molecule.

For the second PCR, which ran for 7 to 11 cycles, a sample-barcoded 5' primer and a J-beta primer mix were used. TCRdb ran MiXCR on the 5' RACE reads and lists one entry per CDR3 protein. This table has approximately 2,000,000 distinct CDR3 sequences, roughly 43% appearing once. Study-level points and caveats: There were more naive CD4+ cells and higher diversity in long-lived donors than in aged donors. Unsorted PBMCs ruled out conclusive naive versus antigen-experienced comparison.

In this sample, this clonotype turned up a few times. The target antigen is unknown. Total RNA was extracted at no less than 5 micrograms per sample. This sequence originates from a human donor in good health. Sequencing used blood.

As DNA, the CDR3 is TGTGCCACCAGCAGAGGTAGGCCCTCGGCTCGGGAGCAGTACTTC. Translated, it gives CATSRGRPSAREQYF. This chain uses TRBV15 with TRBJ2-7, with D uncertain. Germline loops: CDR1 LNHNV, CDR2 YYDKDF (reference sequence). Trimming removed 1 base from V and 7 bases from J, with 17 bases in between. This CDR3 region has 15 residues.